This TCR beta chain was retrieved from a study of blood T cell repertoires in COVID-19. Study as a whole: The United States, Italy and Spain were the sources of the acute and convalescent COVID-19 samples. Sources were T cells, B-cell-depleted T cells, or PBMCs; the material itself was cDNA or gDNA.

The germline V and J ends were trimmed by 5 bases and 1 base, with 14 bases remaining between them. The CDR3 is 15 amino acids. CDR1 and CDR2 from the germline V gene are SGHVS and FNYEAQ. The authors' processing: The assay estimated nucleated cells by amplifying reference gene primers. Profiling relied on immunoSEQ multiplex PCR, and the TCRdb table lists in-frame clones only, not all of them. For V, J and clone size, that table is used; D and trimming come from the DNA. The data show roughly 200,000 clones, with roughly 80% seen just once and approximately 4.8% held by the top ten. The source of this sequence is a man aged 45-65 years with active or convalescent COVID-19. The sample consisted of peripheral blood. The rearrangement links TRBV7-6 to TRBJ1-1; possibly TRBD1 for D (6 bases). CDR3 in amino acids: CASSHSGEGNTEAFF. CDR3 in DNA: TGTGCCAGCAGCCATTCAGGGGAAGGGAACACTGAAGCTTTCTTT.